The clone carrying this TCR beta chain was recorded once. This record comes from a study of cytomegalovirus exposure and HLA in healthy donors. The PCR had 60 Vbeta and 13 Jbeta primers. Profiling relied on immunoSEQ multiplex PCR, and the TCRdb table lists in-frame clones only, not all of them. Of some 130,000 clones in the sample, around four fifths were seen once. V shed 3 bases, J shed 5 bases, and the junction held 12 bases outside the gene matches. Germline CDR1 is MDHEN and CDR2 is SYDVKM. The CDR3 runs to 17 residues. V usage is TRBV28 and J usage is TRBJ2-1; TRBD2 matches 8 bases. This TCR was sampled from a boy between 5 and 17 years old in good health and CMV-seronegative. The sample taken for sequencing was PBMCs. CDR3 loop: CASSLRRGLASNNEQFF. The CDR3, as DNA: TGTGCCAGCAGTTTGAGGCGAGGACTAGCTTCCAACAATGAGCAGTTCTTC.